This T cell receptor beta chain was captured in a study of cytomegalovirus exposure and HLA in healthy donors. The wider study: Earlier work reported roughly 120 million unique TCR beta sequences from some 170 million T cells. Study observations and caveats: According to an earlier analysis, most TCR beta V segments yielded productive rearrangements about 87% or about 30% of the time. Rarity marked most TCR sequences, yet some public TCRs occurred in many donors.

This clone was picked up a small number of times. Antigen specificity is unknown. Amplification used 60 Vbeta primers and 13 Jbeta primers. Original handling: In a later analysis, of 80 million or so unique beta chains, roughly 10 million appeared in at least two donors. Produced via immunoSEQ multiplex PCR; TCRdb's table is partial and in-frame only. From that table come the V and J calls and clone size; the DNA was used to work out D and trimming. The sample has over 70,000 clones, 70% to 80% seen once. This sequence was found in a man younger than 45 in good health and CMV-seropositive. Sequencing input: PBMCs.

The DNA for the CDR3 is TGTGCCAGCAAGGGACTAGCGGGTCGAGAGACCCAGTACTTC. Translated: CASKGLAGRETQYF. The rearrangement joins TRBV2 to TRBJ2-5, with 12 bases that match TRBD2. V lost 7 bases, J lost 4 bases, and 4 bases stayed unmatched. This CDR3 has 14 amino acids. The germline V gene has CDR1 SNHLY and CDR2 FYNNEI.